A single sample is the source of the 17 T cell receptor beta chains below, sequenced in a study of OX40 agonist ivuxolimab in advanced cancers. Assay: immunoSEQ multiplex PCR; the TCRdb copy retains only in-frame clones and omits some. Altogether under 95,000 clones are present, around 88% being singletons, with the ten largest covering approximately 1.5%. The sample was CD4+ or CD8+ T cells sorted from blood, taken in a trial of the OX40 agonist ivuxolimab. The receptors were gathered from an adult with an advanced solid tumor such as melanoma, head and neck, liver or kidney cancer.

The chain employs TRBV5-5 and TRBJ2-7; D uncertain. The germline V gene encodes CDR1 SGHKS and CDR2 YYEKEE (reference sequence). This CDR3 is built from 17 residues. The V end lost 3 bases, the J end lost 2 bases, and 21 bases lay between the germline ends. CDR3 nucleotides: TGTGCCAGCAGCTGGGGAATTGGACCGAGGAACCCCTACGAGCAGTACTTC. Translating it yields CASSWGIGPRNPYEQYF.

J is TRBJ1-1 and V is TRBV4-3; 7 bases agree with TRBD1. J was trimmed by 6 bases and V by 0 bases; bases with no gene match: 10. Per germline, CDR1 LGHNA and CDR2 YSLEER. The CDR3 length is 16 residues. The CDR3 DNA is TGCGCCAGCAGCCAAGAGCCGACAGGGAGGGGAGCTGAAGCTTTCTTT. This gives the protein CASSQEPTGRGAEAFF.

The chain combines TRBV15 with TRBJ2-7; the D call may be TRBD1 or TRBD2 (5 bases each). V dropped 0 bases and J dropped 2 bases, with 14 bases sitting between them. This CDR3 region has 16 residues. Looked up from germline, CDR1 is LNHNV and CDR2 is YYDKDF (reference sequence). CDR3 loop: CATSREPGPTAYEQYF. The CDR3 DNA follows: TGTGCCACCAGCAGAGAACCGGGACCAACCGCCTACGAGCAGTACTTC.

The V call is TRBV11-2, the J call TRBJ1-1; D remains ambiguous. The CDR3 length is 16 residues. Germline V gene data show CDR1 as SGHAT and CDR2 as FQNNGV. V lost 5 bases to trimming and J lost 0 bases, with 16 bases between them. The CDR3 region has the DNA TGTGCCAGCAGCCCCCGCGGGCGCCCAATGAACACTGAAGCTTTCTTT. Its protein product is CASSPRGRPMNTEAFF.

The chain carries TRBV2 and TRBJ1-5, with D tentatively TRBD1 (6 bases). This CDR3 is built from 14 residues. Germline CDR1 is SNHLY and CDR2 is FYNNEI. V was pared by 4 bases and J by 4 bases, with 11 bases between. The DNA for the CDR3 is TGTGCCAGCAGTGGCCAGGGGAGTAATCAGCCCCAGCATTTT. Translating it yields CASSGQGSNQPQHF.

In this sample, this clone turned up a few times. The V gene is TRBV2, the J gene TRBJ1-1; D call uncertain. V was clipped by 3 bases and J by 1 base, with 6 bases between them. Germline V gene lookup returns CDR1 SNHLY and CDR2 FYNNEI. This CDR3 region has 13 residues. The CDR3 is CASSDKSNTEAFF. DNA of the CDR3: TGTGCCAGCAGTGACAAATCGAACACTGAAGCTTTCTTT.

CDR3 sequence: CASSLRQGGGYGYTF. As DNA, the CDR3 is TGTGCCAGCAGCTTACGACAGGGGGGAGGCTATGGCTACACCTTC. V gene TRBV5-5 combines with J gene TRBJ1-2; 9 bases line up with TRBD1. The CDR3 consists of 15 residues. The V gene end was trimmed by 2 bases and the J gene end by 4 bases; junction bases not matched to a gene: 6. The germline gives CDR1 SGHKS, CDR2 YYEKEE (reference sequence). The whole variable domain, remainder taken from reference TRBV5-5 and TRBJ1-2, is DAGVTQSPTHLIKTRGQQVTLRCSPISGHKSVSWYQQVLGQGPQFIFQYYEKEERGRGNFPDRFSARQFPNYSSELNVNALLLGDSALYLCASSLRQGGGYGYTFGSGTRLTVV.

The chain employs TRBV28 and TRBJ2-5, with D possibly called TRBD1 or TRBD2 (6 bases each). Germline assignment: CDR1 MDHEN and CDR2 SYDVKM. V lost 6 bases and J lost 5, with 13 bases in between. The CDR3 loop spans 13 amino acids. For the CDR3, the DNA is TGTGCCAGCAGGGATCAGGGGAGGGAGACCCAGTACTTC. It is translated as CASRDQGRETQYF.

This clone has a single count. Mismatch with germline at one junction end may stem from a read error. This sequence joins TRBV5-6 and TRBJ1-1, with D possibly TRBD1 on 5 matching bases. This CDR3 has 11 amino acids. Germline V CDR1 and CDR2: SGHDT, YYEEEE. CDR3 amino acids: CASSFGTEAFF. The CDR3 DNA reads as TGTGCCAGCAGCTTTGGGACTGAGGCTTTCTTT.

The V gene is TRBV18, the J gene TRBJ2-7; 7 nucleotides align to TRBD1. V lost 0 bases to trimming and J lost 3 bases; unmatched junction nucleotides: 11. Germline V gene lookup returns CDR1 KGHSH and CDR2 LQKENI. The CDR3 has 17 residues. Here the CDR3 DNA reads TGTGCCAGCTCACCACCTACGTTCGGGACAGCCAACTACGAGCAGTACTTC. Protein sequence: CASSPPTFGTANYEQYF.

The V gene is TRBV21-1, the J gene TRBJ1-2; the tabulated D call, TRBD1, remains unverified against the DNA. TRBV21-1 is annotated as a pseudogene. The CDR3 runs 13 residues. The CDR3 is CASRGQGTYGYTF. CDR3 nucleotides: TGTGCCAGTCGGGGACAGGGAACTTATGGCTACACCTTC.

This clone was counted between two and nine times. The J gene is TRBJ2-7, the V gene TRBV11-2; D is unclear. The CDR3 runs 11 residues. V gave up 4 bases and J gave up 0 bases, with 1 base separating them. Germline V lookup: CDR1 SGHAT, CDR2 FQNNGV. CDR3 in amino acids: CASSSSYEQYF. In DNA form, the CDR3 reads TGTGCCAGCAGCTCCTCCTACGAGCAGTACTTC.

This chain uses TRBV28 with TRBJ2-1, with 7 positions matching TRBD1. CDR1 and CDR2 (germline): MDHEN, SYDVKM. The V and J ends lost 11 bases and 1 base, in that order; junction bases with no gene match: 8. This CDR3 is built from 14 residues. CDR3 DNA: TGTGCCGCAGAGGGCAGGGGGTCCTACAATGAGCAGTTCTTC. It codes for CAAEGRGSYNEQFF.

The rearrangement links TRBV15 to TRBJ2-7; 7 bases are a match to TRBD2. Germline lookup yields CDR1 LNHNV and CDR2 YYDKDF (reference sequence). V was pared by 3 bases and J by 0 bases, with 8 bases of the junction left unmatched. This CDR3 contains 16 residues. The CDR3 nucleotides read TGTGCCACCAGCAGCCGACGGGGCGGGAGCTCCTACGAGCAGTACTTC. Protein sequence: CATSSRRGGSSYEQYF.

The V gene is TRBV7-2, the J gene TRBJ2-5, with TRBD1 as a possible D gene (6 bases). V shed 5 bases and J shed 5 bases, with 12 bases lying between them. Germline CDR1 reads SGHTA; CDR2 reads FQGNSA. The CDR3 totals 13 residues. The CDR3 DNA follows: TGTGCCAGCAGCAGCAACAGGGAGGAGACCCAGTACTTC. It specifies CASSSNREETQYF. Variable domain in full (rest from reference TRBV7-2 and TRBJ2-5): GAGVSQSPSNKVTEKGKDVELRCDPISGHTALYWYRQSLGQGLEFLIYFQGNSAPDKSGLPSDRFSAERTGGSVSTLTIQRTQQEDSAVYLCASSSNREETQYFGPGTRLLVL.

Only one count was recorded for this clone. The J gene is TRBJ1-1, the V gene TRBV9; D remains unclear. CDR3 length: 14 residues. V lost 3 bases to trimming and J lost 4 bases, with 13 bases between them. Germline CDR1 and CDR2: SGDLS and YYNGEE. In DNA, the CDR3 is TGTGCCAGCAGCGCCGCTGGCGCGACCACTGAAGCTTTCTTT. This gives the protein CASSAAGATTEAFF.

The chain's CDR3 is CASSHAWTGETDTQYF. The DNA of the CDR3 is TGTGCCAGCAGCCATGCCTGGACAGGGGAAACAGATACGCAGTATTTT. V usage is TRBV5-8 and J usage is TRBJ2-3; 9 nucleotides match TRBD1. V gave up 4 bases and J gave up 3 bases; unmatched junction bases: 9. The CDR3 is made up of 16 amino acids. In germline, CDR1 is SGHTS, CDR2 YDEGEE.